The following is a T cell receptor (beta chain) sequence with its context. The sample belongs to a study of T cell responses to AZD1222 COVID-19 vaccine. Germline assignment: CDR1 GTSNPN and CDR2 SVGIG (reference sequence). V was shortened by 3 bases and J by 5 bases, with 8 bases between the two germline ends. CDR3 length equals 12 residues. The protocol was immunoSEQ multiplex PCR, while the TCRdb copy is restricted to in-frame clones and leaves out a portion. The table lists some 96,000 clones, nearly 95% of them singletons, with 1.7% in the top ten. The sequencing used peripheral blood, collected on day 0 of AZD1222 vaccination. This receptor was identified in an adult in good health. The chain combines TRBV30 with TRBJ1-3; D is undetermined. CDR3 in amino acids: CAWSPGRNTIYF. CDR3 sequence (DNA): TGTGCCTGGAGCCCGGGGAGAAACACCATATATTTT.